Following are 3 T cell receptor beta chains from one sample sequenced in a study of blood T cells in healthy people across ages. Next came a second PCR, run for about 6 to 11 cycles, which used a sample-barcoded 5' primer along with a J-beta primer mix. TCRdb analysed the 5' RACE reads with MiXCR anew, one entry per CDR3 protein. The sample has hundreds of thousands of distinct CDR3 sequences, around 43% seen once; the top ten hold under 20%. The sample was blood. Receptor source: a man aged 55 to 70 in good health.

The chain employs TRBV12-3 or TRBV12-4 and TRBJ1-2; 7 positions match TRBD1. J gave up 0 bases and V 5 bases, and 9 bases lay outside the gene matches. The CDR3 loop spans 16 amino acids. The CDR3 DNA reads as TGTGCCAGCAGTGTAACTTCGACAGGGTCTAACTATGGCTACACCTTC. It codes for CASSVTSTGSNYGYTF.

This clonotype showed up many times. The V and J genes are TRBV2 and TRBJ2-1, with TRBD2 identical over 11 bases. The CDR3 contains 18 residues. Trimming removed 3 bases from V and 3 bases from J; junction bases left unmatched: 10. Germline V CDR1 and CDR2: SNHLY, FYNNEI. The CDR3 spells CASSDYKPGLAVYNEQFF. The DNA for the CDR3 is TGTGCCAGCAGTGACTATAAACCGGGACTAGCGGTCTACAATGAGCAGTTCTTC.

In DNA form, the CDR3 reads TGCAGTGCTAGAGATCCCCAGGGTAGGGAGACCCAGTACTTC. Translating it yields CSARDPQGRETQYF. The J gene is TRBJ2-5, the V gene TRBV20-1; D may be TRBD1 (5 bases). Germline CDR1 DFQATT, CDR2 SNEGSKA (reference sequence). Trimming took off 0 bases at V and 5 bases at J, with 13 bases between the two ends. The CDR3 length is 14 residues.